This is a list of T cell receptor beta chains from one sample in a study of blood T cell repertoires in COVID-19. Assay used: immunoSEQ multiplex PCR; TCRdb lists only in-frame clones, some missing. The sample lists some 16,000 clones, around 88% occurring once. Sequencing was performed on peripheral blood. These receptors originate from a human donor in a cohort sampled during active COVID-19. Each CDR3 is given with its conserved first and last residue. Fields, in order: V gene, clone size, J gene, D gene, CDR3 DNA, CDR3 protein. A D gene is named only where the DNA matches it firmly. Size is stated for part of the rows, as once, few or many counts, or as a class when the clone is expanded.

V gene: TRBV6-6
clone size: -
J gene: TRBJ1-6
D gene: TRBD1
CDR3 DNA: TGTGCCAGCAGTTACTCCCAGGGGGCCTATAATTCACCCCTCCACTTT
CDR3 protein: CASSYSQGAYNSPLHF

V gene: TRBV5-8
clone size: -
J gene: TRBJ2-5
D gene: TRBD2
CDR3 DNA: TGTGCCAGCAGCTTGGCCTCTAGCGGGGGGGCTCTGTACCAAGAGACCCAGTACTTC
CDR3 protein: CASSLASSGGALYQETQYF

V gene: TRBV1
clone size: -
J gene: TRBJ2-1
D gene: -
CDR3 DNA: -
CDR3 protein: CTSSQKPRWAIGNEQFF

V gene: TRBV15
clone size: -
J gene: TRBJ2-1
D gene: -
CDR3 DNA: TGTGCCACTCGCGATGAGGGCGGCATCGACAATGAGCAGTTCTTC
CDR3 protein: CATRDEGGIDNEQFF

V gene: TRBV5-8
clone size: -
J gene: TRBJ1-1
D gene: TRBD1
CDR3 DNA: TGTGCCAGCAGCACCGGGACAGGGAGGACTGAAGCTTTCTTT
CDR3 protein: CASSTGTGRTEAFF

V gene: TRBV28
clone size: -
J gene: TRBJ2-7
D gene: -
CDR3 DNA: TGTGCCAGCAGTAGTACTGCGGGGGCCATTTGGCTGTACTTC
CDR3 protein: CASSSTAGAIWLYF

V gene: TRBV7-8
clone size: -
J gene: TRBJ2-2
D gene: -
CDR3 DNA: TGTGCCAGCAGCTTAGGTCAGAAGAACACCGGGGAGCTGTTTTTT
CDR3 protein: CASSLGQKNTGELFF

V gene: TRBV5-1
clone size: once
J gene: TRBJ1-2
D gene: -
CDR3 DNA: TGCGCCAGCAGCCCGGACAGCTACTATGGCTACACCTTC
CDR3 protein: CASSPDSYYGYTF

V gene: TRBV12-3/TRBV12-4
clone size: once
J gene: TRBJ2-7
D gene: -
CDR3 DNA: TGTGCCAGCAGCCGTCTTTCCTACGAGCAGTACTTC
CDR3 protein: CASSRLSYEQYF

V gene: TRBV12-3/TRBV12-4
clone size: -
J gene: TRBJ2-5
D gene: -
CDR3 DNA: TGTGCCAGCAGTTTGCAGAGCGGGGAGACCCAGTACTTC
CDR3 protein: CASSLQSGETQYF

V gene: TRBV7-9
clone size: few
J gene: TRBJ2-3
D gene: TRBD1
CDR3 DNA: TGTGCCAGCAGCACGGGACAGACCGTGGCAGATACGCAGTATTTT
CDR3 protein: CASSTGQTVADTQYF

V gene: TRBV27
clone size: -
J gene: TRBJ2-1
D gene: TRBD2
CDR3 DNA: TGTGCCAGCAGTTTGCCGGGACTAGCGGGAGGGCTTTACAATGAGCAGTTCTTC
CDR3 protein: CASSLPGLAGGLYNEQFF

V gene: TRBV6-5
clone size: -
J gene: TRBJ1-5
D gene: -
CDR3 DNA: TGTGCCAGCAGTTACTCGTTCAGGCAGCCCCAGCATTTT
CDR3 protein: CASSYSFRQPQHF

V gene: TRBV6-5
clone size: -
J gene: TRBJ1-1
D gene: TRBD1
CDR3 DNA: TGTGCCAGCAGTCGCAGGGACAGGGGCAGCACTGAAGCTTTCTTT
CDR3 protein: CASSRRDRGSTEAFF

V gene: TRBV28
clone size: -
J gene: TRBJ2-1
D gene: -
CDR3 DNA: TGTGCCAGCAGTTTAGTGGCAGGGCCCCCGGAGCAGTTCTTC
CDR3 protein: CASSLVAGPPEQFF

V gene: TRBV18
clone size: -
J gene: TRBJ1-2
D gene: -
CDR3 DNA: TGTGCCAGCTCACCACGGAATTTCCGGGACAATAACTATGGCTACACCTTC
CDR3 protein: CASSPRNFRDNNYGYTF

V gene: TRBV6-5
clone size: -
J gene: TRBJ2-1
D gene: TRBD2
CDR3 DNA: TGTGCCAGCAGTTACTCGAGACCCACTAGCGGGGGGGTGGTAATCTTC
CDR3 protein: CASSYSRPTSGGVVIF

V gene: TRBV10-3
clone size: -
J gene: TRBJ2-1
D gene: TRBD2
CDR3 DNA: TGTGCCATCAGTGGGGGACTAGCGGCCTACAATGAGCAGTTCTTC
CDR3 protein: CAISGGLAAYNEQFF

V gene: TRBV4-2
clone size: -
J gene: TRBJ2-3
D gene: TRBD2
CDR3 DNA: TGTGCCAGCAGCCGAGGGACTAGCGGGGGAGATACGCAGTATTTT
CDR3 protein: CASSRGTSGGDTQYF

V gene: TRBV6-2/TRBV6-3
clone size: -
J gene: TRBJ2-7
D gene: TRBD2
CDR3 DNA: TGTGCCAGCAGTTACAAGGCCGGGGGCGGGAGGGCCTACGAGCAGTACTTC
CDR3 protein: CASSYKAGGGRAYEQYF

V gene: TRBV10-3
clone size: -
J gene: TRBJ1-1
D gene: -
CDR3 DNA: TGTGCCGGTCGCTTTAATCAGGGGACCACTGAAGCTTTCTTT
CDR3 protein: CAGRFNQGTTEAFF

V gene: TRBV10-1
clone size: -
J gene: TRBJ2-1
D gene: TRBD1
CDR3 DNA: TGCGCCAGCAGCCGAGACAGGGATTGGGTACGCGATGAGCAGTTCTTC
CDR3 protein: CASSRDRDWVRDEQFF

V gene: TRBV5-1
clone size: few
J gene: TRBJ1-1
D gene: -
CDR3 DNA: TGCGCCAGCACCCCGGCGGGGAGCACTGAAGCTTTCTTT
CDR3 protein: CASTPAGSTEAFF

V gene: TRBV19
clone size: -
J gene: TRBJ2-7
D gene: TRBD1
CDR3 DNA: TGTGCCAGTAGTATTGGGACAGCTAAGGCGCGTGAGCAGTACTTC
CDR3 protein: CASSIGTAKAREQYF

V gene: TRBV2
clone size: -
J gene: TRBJ2-3
D gene: TRBD1
CDR3 DNA: TGTGCCAGAGGACAGGGGGCAGATACGCAGTATTTT
CDR3 protein: CARGQGADTQYF

V gene: TRBV12-1
clone size: -
J gene: TRBJ2-7
D gene: -
CDR3 DNA: TGTGCCAGCAGCCCCTCGAGGGCGGGGCCTGCCTACGAGCAGTACTTC
CDR3 protein: CASSPSRAGPAYEQYF

V gene: TRBV9
clone size: -
J gene: TRBJ2-3
D gene: TRBD2
CDR3 DNA: TGTGCCAGCAGCGTAGGACTAGCGGGAGGAACAGATACGCAGTATTTT
CDR3 protein: CASSVGLAGGTDTQYF

V gene: TRBV9
clone size: once
J gene: TRBJ1-3
D gene: -
CDR3 DNA: TGTGCCAGCAGCGGTAGTCGTTACAGCTCTGGAAACACCATATATTTT
CDR3 protein: CASSGSRYSSGNTIYF

V gene: TRBV7-3
clone size: -
J gene: TRBJ1-6
D gene: TRBD1
CDR3 DNA: TGTGCCAGCTCGCAGGGGGTTAAGGTCTCCTATAATTCACCCCTCCACTTT
CDR3 protein: CASSQGVKVSYNSPLHF

V gene: TRBV11-2
clone size: -
J gene: TRBJ2-5
D gene: -
CDR3 DNA: TGTGCCAGCCGCTCTGAGGGTAGGCAGACCCAGTACTTC
CDR3 protein: CASRSEGRQTQYF

V gene: TRBV7-2
clone size: -
J gene: TRBJ2-7
D gene: -
CDR3 DNA: TGTGCCAGCAGCTCCGGGACTTCGGCCGTCGAGCAGTACTTC
CDR3 protein: CASSSGTSAVEQYF

V gene: TRBV6-5
clone size: -
J gene: TRBJ2-7
D gene: TRBD2
CDR3 DNA: TGTGCCACCGCCCGAAGCGGGAGGGGGGTCTACGAGCAGTACTTC
CDR3 protein: CATARSGRGVYEQYF

V gene: TRBV2
clone size: -
J gene: TRBJ1-2
D gene: -
CDR3 DNA: TGTGCCAGCAGCTCGGACAGCGACTATGGCTACACCTTC
CDR3 protein: CASSSDSDYGYTF

V gene: TRBV24-1
clone size: -
J gene: TRBJ1-1
D gene: -
CDR3 DNA: TGTGCCACCAGTGATTTGGGAGACACTGAAGCTTTCTTT
CDR3 protein: CATSDLGDTEAFF

V gene: TRBV11-2
clone size: -
J gene: TRBJ2-7
D gene: TRBD1
CDR3 DNA: TGTGCCAGCAAACTCTGGCGACCACTGGGACAGGTTTCCTACGAGCAGTACTTC
CDR3 protein: CASKLWRPLGQVSYEQYF

V gene: TRBV27
clone size: -
J gene: TRBJ2-1
D gene: TRBD2
CDR3 DNA: TGTGCCACCACGGGACTAGCGGGAGGGGACAATGAGCAGTTCTTC
CDR3 protein: CATTGLAGGDNEQFF

V gene: TRBV9
clone size: once
J gene: TRBJ1-2
D gene: -
CDR3 DNA: TGTGCCAGCAGCGTCGGAGGGGTTTCTAACTATGGCTACACCTTC
CDR3 protein: CASSVGGVSNYGYTF

V gene: TRBV24-1
clone size: -
J gene: TRBJ2-1
D gene: TRBD1
CDR3 DNA: TGTGCCACCAGTGACGGACAGGGTTCCAATGAGCAGTTCTTC
CDR3 protein: CATSDGQGSNEQFF

V gene: TRBV9
clone size: -
J gene: TRBJ1-1
D gene: -
CDR3 DNA: TGTGCCAGCAGCGTAGATGGGGCGACGGACACTGAAGCTTTCTTT
CDR3 protein: CASSVDGATDTEAFF

V gene: TRBV19
clone size: -
J gene: TRBJ1-5
D gene: -
CDR3 DNA: TGTGCCAGTAGTATGGGAATGAGCGGCTGGGATCAGCCCCAGCATTTT
CDR3 protein: CASSMGMSGWDQPQHF

V gene: TRBV5-1
clone size: -
J gene: TRBJ1-4
D gene: TRBD1
CDR3 DNA: TGCGCCAGCAGCCTCGGGACAGGTTCATATAATGAAAAACTGTTTTTT
CDR3 protein: CASSLGTGSYNEKLFF

V gene: TRBV6-6
clone size: -
J gene: TRBJ1-3
D gene: TRBD1
CDR3 DNA: TGTGCCAGTAATCAGGGGGCCATCCCTGGAAACACCATATATTTT
CDR3 protein: CASNQGAIPGNTIYF

V gene: TRBV4-1
clone size: -
J gene: TRBJ2-1
D gene: TRBD2
CDR3 DNA: TGCGCCAGCAGCCGCGGACTAGCGGGGGCCCGGAGTAATGAGCAGTTCTTC
CDR3 protein: CASSRGLAGARSNEQFF

V gene: TRBV27
clone size: -
J gene: TRBJ1-2
D gene: TRBD1
CDR3 DNA: TGTGCCAGCGCCGACAGGGGGCCCTTTGATGATGGCTACACCTTC
CDR3 protein: CASADRGPFDDGYTF

V gene: TRBV6-1
clone size: once
J gene: TRBJ2-5
D gene: -
CDR3 DNA: TGTGCCAGCAGTGAATGGACCGGGGGCCAAGAGACCCAGTACTTC
CDR3 protein: CASSEWTGGQETQYF

V gene: TRBV19
clone size: -
J gene: TRBJ2-7
D gene: TRBD1
CDR3 DNA: TGTGCCAGTAGTATAGGCCCACAGGGGAGATCCTCCGAGCAGTACTTC
CDR3 protein: CASSIGPQGRSSEQYF

V gene: TRBV13
clone size: -
J gene: TRBJ1-2
D gene: -
CDR3 DNA: TGTGCCAGCAACTTGGGGGCAGGGTCTAACTATGGCTACACCTTC
CDR3 protein: CASNLGAGSNYGYTF

V gene: TRBV6-5
clone size: -
J gene: TRBJ2-3
D gene: -
CDR3 DNA: TGTGCCAGCAGCCTTTCGGGAGATACGCAGTATTTT
CDR3 protein: CASSLSGDTQYF

V gene: TRBV28
clone size: -
J gene: TRBJ2-1
D gene: TRBD1
CDR3 DNA: TGTGCCAGCAGTCTGACAGGGGGTTTGGGATCAAATGAGCAGTTCTTC
CDR3 protein: CASSLTGGLGSNEQFF

V gene: TRBV28
clone size: -
J gene: TRBJ2-7
D gene: -
CDR3 DNA: TGTGCCAGCACCACACACCCCGTCAACGAGCAGTACTTC
CDR3 protein: CASTTHPVNEQYF

V gene: TRBV18
clone size: -
J gene: TRBJ1-4
D gene: -
CDR3 DNA: TGTGCCAGCTCACCCAACAGGGTCTCGAATGAAAAACTGTTTTTT
CDR3 protein: CASSPNRVSNEKLFF

V gene: TRBV7-9
clone size: -
J gene: TRBJ1-2
D gene: -
CDR3 DNA: TGTGCCAGCAGCGAGGGTTACTATGGCTACACCTTC
CDR3 protein: CASSEGYYGYTF

V gene: TRBV5-1
clone size: -
J gene: TRBJ1-2
D gene: TRBD1
CDR3 DNA: TGCGCCAGCAGCACGGGACAGGGAAGTACTAACTATGGCTACACCTTC
CDR3 protein: CASSTGQGSTNYGYTF

V gene: TRBV5-1
clone size: once
J gene: TRBJ2-5
D gene: -
CDR3 DNA: TGCGCCAGCAGCTTGTACGGAGGGACGGAAGAGACCCAGTACTTC
CDR3 protein: CASSLYGGTEETQYF

V gene: TRBV19
clone size: -
J gene: TRBJ1-5
D gene: -
CDR3 DNA: TGTGCCAGTAAACAGGGCCCTAATCAGCCCCAGCATTTT
CDR3 protein: CASKQGPNQPQHF

V gene: TRBV18
clone size: -
J gene: TRBJ2-7
D gene: TRBD2
CDR3 DNA: TGTGCCAGCTCACCACCCGGACTAGCGGGGGGGCAGTACGAGCAGTACTTC
CDR3 protein: CASSPPGLAGGQYEQYF

V gene: TRBV19
clone size: -
J gene: TRBJ2-3
D gene: -
CDR3 DNA: TGTGCCAGTAGTACGCAGGGGCGCGGAGATACGCAGTATTTT
CDR3 protein: CASSTQGRGDTQYF

V gene: TRBV5-1
clone size: -
J gene: TRBJ2-3
D gene: TRBD1
CDR3 DNA: TGCGCCAGCAGCCCCTCGACAGGGACAGATACGCAGTATTTT
CDR3 protein: CASSPSTGTDTQYF

V gene: TRBV7-9
clone size: -
J gene: TRBJ2-7
D gene: TRBD2
CDR3 DNA: TGTGCCAGCAGCCTGATTAGCCGGGAGGGCCGATACGAGCAGTACTTC
CDR3 protein: CASSLISREGRYEQYF